The next 13 T cell receptor beta chains were all read from a single sample in a study of Graves' ophthalmopathy and Graves' hyperthyroidism. Amplifying from RNA transcripts, the study obtained TCR beta CDR3 regions. First-round RT-PCR with HTBI primers preceded a second-round multiplex PCR. MiXCR was run by TCRdb on the multiplex PCR reads, yielding one entry per CDR3 protein. The sample consists of 150,000 to 200,000 distinct CDR3 sequences, roughly two fifths of them appearing once. Sequences were obtained from peripheral blood. The source of these receptors is a man aged 25-45 years with Graves' ophthalmopathy.

The rearrangement joins TRBV12-3 or TRBV12-4 to TRBJ1-3; 9 positions agree with TRBD1. The CDR3 has 15 residues. V dropped 6 bases and J dropped 8; count of bases not matched to a gene: 11. CDR3 region: CASRPGQGFWDTIYF. The CDR3 coding sequence is TGTGCCAGCAGGCCGGGACAGGGTTTCTGGGACACCATATATTTT.

This clonotype was counted at least ten times. V gene TRBV12-3 or TRBV12-4 combines with J gene TRBJ1-1, with D unresolved. The ends were cut back, 7 bases at V and 3 bases at J, with 9 bases in the middle. This CDR3 comprises 12 residues. As DNA, the CDR3 is TGTGCCAGCATGGCGGGCGACACTGAAGCTTTCTTT. Translating it yields CASMAGDTEAFF.

This clonotype was seen repeatedly, ten times or more. The chain employs TRBV9 and TRBJ1-2; possible D gene TRBD1, 5 bases. The CDR3 spans 14 residues. Germline V gives CDR1 SGDLS, CDR2 YYNGEE. The V and J ends lost 4 bases and 8 bases respectively, with 18 bases between them. The DNA of the CDR3 is TGTGCCAGCAGCACCGGGACGGTCCTGCGGGGCTACACCTTC. Its translation: CASSTGTVLRGYTF. Drawing the rest from reference TRBV9 and TRBJ1-2, the complete variable domain is DSGVTQTPKHLITATGQRVTLRCSPRSGDLSVYWYQQSLDQGLQFLIQYYNGEERAKGNILERFSAQQFPDLHSELNLSSLELGDSALYFCASSTGTVLRGYTFGSGTRLTVV.

CDR3 loop: CASRQWNTEAFF. For the CDR3, the DNA is TGTGCCAGCAGACAGTGGAACACTGAAGCTTTCTTT. This chain joins TRBV27 and TRBJ1-1; no clear D. This CDR3 is built from 12 residues. Trimming removed 6 bases at V and 1 base at J, with 6 bases between. Per the germline V gene, CDR1 is MNHEY and CDR2 is SMNVEV (reference sequence).

This clonotype was seen ten or more times. This rearrangement joins TRBV12-3 or TRBV12-4 to TRBJ1-1; 9 positions agree with TRBD1. The CDR3 length is 15 residues. J was trimmed by 4 bases and V by 4 bases; bases with no gene match: 7. CDR3 nucleotides: TGTGCCAGCAGTTCGGGACAGGGCGAGGCCACTGAAGCTTTCTTT. The encoded protein is CASSSGQGEATEAFF.

This clonotype was found many times. The chain uses TRBV6-5 and TRBJ1-1, with D hard to call. The germline gives CDR1 MNHEY, CDR2 SVGAGI. This CDR3 is 12 amino acids long. The V and J ends lost 5 bases and 1 base respectively, with 5 bases between them. The CDR3 bases are TGTGCCAGCAGTCTTTCGAACACTGAAGCTTTCTTT. This gives the protein CASSLSNTEAFF.

The table lists this clonotype with many counts. The V gene is TRBV6-5, the J gene TRBJ2-7, with D possibly matching TRBD1 (6 bases). CDR3 size: 14 residues. Trimming shortened V by 7 bases and J by 4 bases, and 17 bases separated the two germline ends. Germline CDR1 reads MNHEY; CDR2 reads SVGAGI. The CDR3 sequence is CASNTRDKQYEQYF. CDR3 nucleotides: TGTGCCAGCAACACCCGGGACAAACAATACGAGCAGTACTTC.

V gene TRBV11-2 combines with J gene TRBJ2-5, with D hard to call. The CDR3 spans 12 residues. CDR1 is SGHAT, CDR2 FQNNGV, per germline. The V end was cut by 1 base, the J end by 8 bases, with 8 bases between. The CDR3 reads CASSLVGLTQYF. CDR3 DNA: TGTGCCAGCAGCTTAGTGGGTCTAACCCAGTACTTC.

This clonotype was counted many times. The V and J genes are TRBV7-2 and TRBJ1-1; D gene unclear. The CDR3 contains 14 residues. Germline CDR1 SGHTA, CDR2 FQGNSA. Trimming stripped 0 bases from V and 8 bases from J, with 13 bases between. CDR3 sequence reads: CASSLANWEREAFF. The CDR3 DNA reads TGTGCCAGCAGCTTAGCGAATTGGGAGAGGGAAGCTTTCTTT.

This clonotype was found once. The chain recombines TRBV10-3 with TRBJ1-2; maybe TRBD1 (6 bases). Trimming took off 4 bases at V and 4 bases at J, with 16 bases between the two ends. The CDR3 covers 15 residues. Germline V lookup: CDR1 ENHRY, CDR2 SYGVKD. CDR3 region: CAISGGQTAGYGYTF. The CDR3 region has the DNA TGTGCCATCAGTGGAGGACAGACCGCTGGCTATGGCTACACCTTC.

The V call is TRBV7-2, the J call TRBJ2-7; D remains unclear. The germline gives CDR1 SGHTA, CDR2 FQGNSA. The CDR3 contains 13 residues. Trimming removed 5 bases from V and 1 base from J, with 9 bases in between. This CDR3 is CASSASSSYEQYF. The DNA of the CDR3 is TGTGCCAGCAGCGCCTCGTCATCCTACGAGCAGTACTTC.

Comments on this clonotype: The CDR3 does not end in the conserved phenylalanine or tryptophan, so this is likely a read error. The V call is TRBV6-1, the J call TRBJ1-1; D is undetermined. V gave up 6 bases and J gave up 5 bases, with 13 bases separating them. The CDR3 totals 13 residues. Germline V gives CDR1 MNHNS, CDR2 SASEGT. The CDR3 protein is CASRDREGTEAFS. DNA for the CDR3: TGTGCCAGCAGAGATCGTGAGGGTACTGAAGCTTTCTCT.

J is TRBJ1-1 and V is TRBV12-3 or TRBV12-4; maybe TRBD1 (5 bases). V was clipped by 6 bases and J by 4 bases, with 18 bases between them. There are 15 residues in the CDR3. Here the CDR3 reads CASSLWRGESTEAFF. DNA for the CDR3: TGTGCCAGCAGCTTATGGCGAGGGGAGAGCACTGAAGCTTTCTTT.